Shown below are 32 T cell receptor beta chains from a single sample sequenced in a study of T cells expressing NK-cell markers. TCRdb reworked the 5' RACE reads into one entry per CDR3 protein, no DNA. Its clone listing holds about 260,000 distinct CDR3 sequences. Sequenced input: blood T cells: a sorted CD56 or NKG2C T cell subset, CD4+ or CD8+ T cells, or bulk PBMC T cells (not recorded which). The receptors derive from a man aged 18 to 35 in good health.

V usage is TRBV5-1 and J usage is TRBJ2-2; lacking DNA, the TRBD2 call made by TCRdb goes unchecked. In germline, CDR1 is SGHRS, CDR2 YFSETQ. The CDR3 length is 14 residues. This CDR3 reads CASSGSANTGELFF.

The rearrangement links TRBV28 to TRBJ2-5; TCRdb lists TRBD2, though no DNA is available to test this call. Germline values: CDR1 MDHEN, CDR2 SYDVKM. CDR3 length: 14 amino acids. CDR3 sequence reads: CASSPRAGQETQYF. Filled out from reference TRBV28 and TRBJ2-5, the complete variable domain reads DVKVTQSSRYLVKRTGEKVFLECVQDMDHENMFWYRQDPGLGLRLIYFSYDVKMKEKGDIPEGYSVSREKKERFSLILESASTNQTSMYLCASSPRAGQETQYFGPGTRLLVL.

This chain links TRBV6-2 or TRBV6-3 with TRBJ2-2; TCRdb's D call of TRBD2 is untestable without DNA. Germline assignment: CDR1 MNHEY and CDR2 SVGEGT. There are 16 residues in the CDR3. CDR3: CASKRPRESSTGELFF.

This chain links TRBV20-1 with TRBJ2-7; TCRdb proposes TRBD2, but this gene call is untestable without DNA. The CDR3 is 12 residues long. CDR1 and CDR2 from the germline V gene are DFQATT and SNEGSKA (reference sequence). CDR3 sequence: CSARDLVGEQYF.

This CDR3 is CASSLRTGGGQPQHF. The chain recombines TRBV27 with TRBJ1-5; no DNA is available, so the TRBD1 call from TCRdb remains unchecked. The CDR3 contains 15 residues. Germline lookup yields CDR1 MNHEY and CDR2 SMNVEV (reference sequence).

The V and J genes are TRBV7-2 and TRBJ1-5; TCRdb proposes TRBD1, but this gene call is untestable without DNA. In germline, CDR1 is SGHTA, CDR2 FQGNSA. CDR3 length equals 14 residues. The CDR3 sequence: CASSSQQGNQPQHF.

This chain connects TRBV12-3 or TRBV12-4 to TRBJ2-2; TCRdb calls TRBD2, which cannot be checked without DNA. The length of the CDR3 is 16 residues. CDR3 sequence: CASSPQGLATTGELFF.

The rearrangement links TRBV4-2 to TRBJ2-2; there is no DNA to check the TCRdb D call of TRBD2. CDR3 length: 18 residues. The germline V gene has CDR1 LGHNA and CDR2 YNFKEQ. The CDR3 protein is CASSLASSGATNTGELFF.

This chain connects TRBV10-3 to TRBJ2-5; TCRdb's assignment of TRBD1 cannot be checked, as there is no DNA. There are 13 residues in the CDR3. Germline V CDR1 and CDR2: ENHRY, SYGVKD. This chain's CDR3 is CATGQGVGETQYF.

The genes are TRBV20-1 and TRBJ2-1. The CDR3 is 14 amino acids. The germline V gene has CDR1 DFQATT and CDR2 SNEGSKA (reference sequence). CDR3 sequence: CSPLRLLSYNEQFF.

The chain combines TRBV20-1 with TRBJ2-7. CDR1 DFQATT and CDR2 SNEGSKA come from the germline V gene (reference sequence). This CDR3 has 15 amino acids. The CDR3: CSARGSGSRTYEQYF.

The J gene is TRBJ2-5, the V gene TRBV15; TCRdb names TRBD2, which stays unverified in the absence of DNA. This CDR3 region has 13 residues. CDR1 LNHNV and CDR2 YYDKDF come from the germline V gene (reference sequence). CDR3 sequence reads: CATSRRTSETQYF.

This chain links TRBV3-1 with TRBJ1-2; TCRdb's assignment of TRBD1 cannot be checked, as there is no DNA. Germline-derived CDR1 and CDR2 are LGHDT and YNNKEL (reference sequence). The CDR3 contains 16 residues. The CDR3 spells CASSQDRGHVNYGYTF.

V gene TRBV12-3 or TRBV12-4 combines with J gene TRBJ2-7. The CDR3 runs 12 residues. The CDR3 protein is CASSHSLYEQYF.

This chain links TRBV20-1 with TRBJ1-1. The CDR3 runs 13 residues. The V gene's germline CDR1 is DFQATT and CDR2 SNEGSKA (reference sequence). The CDR3 loop reads CRAARSTNTEAFF.

The J gene is TRBJ2-3, the V gene TRBV7-2. Germline-derived CDR1 and CDR2 are SGHTA and FQGNSA. This CDR3 region has 15 residues. CDR3 sequence: CASSLSQPNTDTQYF.

This chain uses TRBV29-1 with TRBJ2-3; TCRdb outputs TRBD1, but without DNA this stays unchecked. The CDR3 has 13 residues. The V gene's germline CDR1 is SQVTM and CDR2 ANQGSEA. This chain's CDR3 is CSVAGQAGDTQYF.

The chain links TRBV29-1 to TRBJ2-1; TCRdb gives TRBD1 as the D gene, but with no DNA this cannot be confirmed. Looked up from germline, CDR1 is SQVTM and CDR2 is ANQGSEA. The CDR3 covers 16 residues. CDR3 sequence: CSVGTRTGGENNEQFF.

The rearrangement links TRBV7-9 to TRBJ2-5; TCRdb gives TRBD1 as the D gene, but with no DNA this cannot be confirmed. This CDR3 contains 14 residues. Germline-derived CDR1 and CDR2 are SEHNR and FQNEAQ (reference sequence). Here the CDR3 reads CASSLEQAEETQYF.

This chain links TRBV7-2 with TRBJ1-2; TCRdb returns TRBD1, unconfirmable since there is no DNA. This CDR3 spans 16 amino acids. Germline lookup yields CDR1 SGHTA and CDR2 FQGNSA. The CDR3 region is CASTLDRGRNSYGYTF.

The chain uses TRBV2 and TRBJ1-2. Germline V gene data show CDR1 as SNHLY and CDR2 as FYNNEI. The CDR3 length is 12 residues. CDR3: CASSGMDYGYTF.

This chain joins TRBV12-3 or TRBV12-4 and TRBJ2-3; TCRdb's D call of TRBD1 is untestable without DNA. The CDR3 extends over 14 amino acids. The CDR3 region is CASSLVWGSDTQYF.

This chain uses TRBV4-3 with TRBJ2-1; without DNA, the TCRdb call of TRBD1 cannot be checked. Germline V gives CDR1 LGHNA, CDR2 YSLEER. The CDR3 spans 19 residues. The CDR3 loop reads CASSPETGGDHLFVNEQFF.

The V and J genes are TRBV6-2 or TRBV6-3 and TRBJ1-1; TCRdb proposes TRBD1, but this gene call is untestable without DNA. The CDR3 consists of 13 residues. Germline V gene data show CDR1 as MNHEY and CDR2 as SVGEGT. CDR3 sequence: CASGLQGNTEAFF.

The chain has TRBV20-1 and TRBJ2-3; TCRdb calls TRBD1, which cannot be checked without DNA. In germline, CDR1 is DFQATT, CDR2 SNEGSKA (reference sequence). The CDR3 length is 15 residues. The CDR3: CSASSWGHSTDTQYF.

J is TRBJ2-7 and V is TRBV7-2. There are 12 residues in the CDR3. The germline CDR1 and CDR2 sequences are SGHTA and FQGNSA. The CDR3: CASAKGRYEQYF.

This sequence joins TRBV10-3 and TRBJ2-7. Germline CDR1 reads ENHRY; CDR2 reads SYGVKD. CDR3 size: 16 residues. This chain's CDR3 is CAISESQRESQYEQYF.

V is TRBV5-1 and J is TRBJ1-1. Germline values: CDR1 SGHRS, CDR2 YFSETQ. The CDR3 contains 13 residues. CDR3 loop: CASSLGALRGAFF.

This chain joins TRBV11-1 and TRBJ2-5; no DNA is available, so the TRBD2 call from TCRdb remains unchecked. CDR1 and CDR2 (germline): SGHAT, FQDESV (reference sequence). CDR3 length: 19 residues. The CDR3 protein is CASSLATSGRAWSQETQYF.

This chain joins TRBV12-2 and TRBJ2-1; TCRdb selects TRBD1, and the lack of DNA leaves this call unchecked. TRBV12-2 is described as a pseudogene. CDR3 length equals 15 residues. The CDR3 reads CASRLVAGDHNEQFF.

The V call is TRBV20-1, the J call TRBJ2-5; TCRdb calls TRBD2, which cannot be checked without DNA. The CDR3 covers 13 residues. CDR1 and CDR2 (germline): DFQATT, SNEGSKA (reference sequence). CDR3: CSAISGTQETQYF.

The chain carries TRBV20-1 and TRBJ2-1; with no DNA, the TCRdb D assignment of TRBD2 cannot be verified. The CDR3 runs 15 residues. Germline CDR1 and CDR2: DFQATT and SNEGSKA (reference sequence). CDR3 sequence: CSASLSLVMGNEQFF.